A selection of T cell receptor beta chains follows, all from one sample in a study of blood T cell repertoires in COVID-19. TCRdb's table, derived via immunoSEQ multiplex PCR, lists solely in-frame clones and lacks some. The sample holds roughly 400,000 clones, 91% seen once. Sequencing was performed on PBMCs or T cells enriched from blood (not recorded which). These receptors were taken from a woman in her thirties or forties who had been exposed to COVID-19. The CDR3 runs from the conserved cysteine through the conserved F or W. D genes are given only for firm matches. Clone size is stated in some rows and not others, as once, few, many or a class when expanded.

size: -
J: TRBJ1-1
V: TRBV5-6
D: TRBD1
CDR3: CASSSQTGGGYNTEAFF
DNA: TGTGCCAGCAGCTCCCAGACAGGGGGTGGTTATAACACTGAAGCTTTCTTT

size: -
J: TRBJ1-1
V: TRBV5-1
D: -
CDR3: CASSPGIEFMNTEAFF
DNA: TGCGCCAGCAGCCCAGGGATTGAGTTCATGAACACTGAAGCTTTCTTT

size: once
J: TRBJ2-2
V: TRBV29-1
D: TRBD2
CDR3: CSVEELAGAGTGELFF
DNA: TGCAGCGTTGAAGAGCTAGCGGGGGCCGGGACCGGGGAGCTGTTTTTT

size: -
J: TRBJ1-2
V: TRBV10-3
D: TRBD1
CDR3: CAITGTESANYGYTF
DNA: TGTGCCATCACTGGGACAGAATCAGCTAACTATGGCTACACCTTC

size: -
J: TRBJ2-7
V: TRBV7-8
D: TRBD2
CDR3: CASSPVAGTGEQYF
DNA: TGTGCCAGCAGCCCGGTAGCGGGAACGGGGGAGCAGTACTTC

size: -
J: TRBJ1-1
V: TRBV14
D: TRBD1
CDR3: CASSRGQAWDTEAFF
DNA: TGTGCCAGCAGCCGAGGACAGGCTTGGGACACTGAAGCTTTCTTT

size: -
J: TRBJ1-2
V: TRBV10-2
D: -
CDR3: CASRQGSLGYTF
DNA: TGCGCCAGCAGACAGGGTTCTCTCGGCTACACCTTC

size: -
J: TRBJ2-7
V: TRBV3-1/TRBV3-2
D: -
CDR3: CASSQTRSFSSYEQYF
DNA: TGTGCCAGCAGCCAGACTAGGAGCTTTAGCTCCTACGAGCAGTACTTC

size: -
J: TRBJ2-5
V: TRBV18
D: -
CDR3: CASSPDRLQETQYF
DNA: TGTGCCAGCTCACCAGACAGGCTCCAAGAGACCCAGTACTTC

size: -
J: TRBJ1-4
V: TRBV29-1
D: -
CDR3: CSVDPGLGEKLFF
DNA: TGCAGCGTTGACCCGGGACTCGGAGAAAAACTGTTTTTT

size: -
J: TRBJ1-2
V: TRBV5-1
D: -
CDR3: CASSLTSLGYTF
DNA: TGCGCCAGCAGCTTGACAAGTTTAGGCTACACCTTC

size: -
J: TRBJ2-1
V: TRBV15
D: -
CDR3: CATSRGQLSYNEQFF
DNA: TGTGCCACCAGCAGAGGGCAGTTATCCTACAATGAGCAGTTCTTC

size: -
J: TRBJ2-2
V: TRBV30
D: -
CDR3: CAWEASVLQGGTGELFF
DNA: TGTGCCTGGGAAGCGAGCGTTTTGCAGGGAGGCACCGGGGAGCTGTTTTTT

size: -
J: TRBJ2-7
V: TRBV6-5
D: TRBD2
CDR3: CASSPPSGGAGEQYF
DNA: TGTGCCAGCAGTCCTCCTAGCGGGGGGGCAGGGGAGCAGTACTTC

size: -
J: TRBJ1-4
V: TRBV3-1/TRBV3-2
D: TRBD1
CDR3: CASSSGQGYEKLFF
DNA: TGTGCCAGCAGCTCAGGACAGGGGTATGAAAAACTGTTTTTT

size: -
J: TRBJ2-2
V: TRBV5-4
D: TRBD2
CDR3: CASSQISGGAGELFF
DNA: TGTGCCAGCAGCCAAATCAGCGGGGGAGCCGGGGAGCTGTTTTTT

size: -
J: TRBJ2-7
V: TRBV25-1
D: TRBD1
CDR3: CASSGGTGGARYF
DNA: TGTGCCAGCAGTGGAGGGACAGGGGGCGCGAGGTACTTC

size: -
J: TRBJ1-2
V: TRBV12-5
D: -
CDR3: CASGPGTPRYPTGGYTF
DNA: TGTGCTAGTGGTCCTGGGACACCGCGCTATCCGACTGGTGGCTACACCTTC

size: -
J: TRBJ2-2
V: TRBV24-1
D: -
CDR3: CATSGGGTTGELFF
DNA: TGTGCCACCAGTGGGGGCGGGACTACCGGGGAGCTGTTTTTT

size: -
J: TRBJ1-6
V: TRBV6-2/TRBV6-3
D: -
CDR3: CASSYGQTSSYNSPLHF
DNA: TGTGCCAGCAGTTACGGGCAGACGAGCTCCTATAATTCACCCCTCCACTTT

size: once
J: TRBJ1-5
V: TRBV21-1
D: -
CDR3: CASPASCRRGGCSRNQPQHF
DNA: TGTGCCAGCCCAGCCTCATGTCGAAGGGGTGGTTGCTCTCGCAATCAGCCCCAGCATTTT

size: -
J: TRBJ2-1
V: TRBV30
D: -
CDR3: CAWSGSNEQFF
DNA: TGTGCCTGGAGTGGTTCGAATGAGCAGTTCTTC

size: -
J: TRBJ2-7
V: TRBV10-3
D: TRBD1
CDR3: CAISGRDSISYEQYF
DNA: TGTGCCATCAGTGGCCGGGACAGTATCTCCTACGAGCAGTACTTC

size: -
J: TRBJ1-1
V: TRBV30
D: -
CDR3: CAWTWGREAFF
DNA: TGTGCCTGGACCTGGGGGCGAGAAGCTTTCTTT

size: once
J: TRBJ1-4
V: TRBV29-1
D: -
CDR3: CSVGDPRGTNEKLFF
DNA: TGCAGCGTTGGGGACCCACGGGGGACTAATGAAAAACTGTTTTTT

size: -
J: TRBJ2-7
V: TRBV12-3/TRBV12-4
D: -
CDR3: CASSLNRFYEQYF
DNA: TGTGCCAGCAGTTTAAACAGATTCTACGAGCAGTACTTC